What follows are 28 T cell receptor beta chains derived from one specimen sequenced in a study of T cells in localized non-small cell lung cancer. Sequencing was performed with immunoSEQ multiplex PCR; in TCRdb, only in-frame clones are kept and a portion is missing. Of some 36,000 clones in the sample, just over 85% were seen once. This material consisted of peripheral blood mononuclear cells, taken before any cancer treatment. Receptors originate from a male donor aged 60 or over with stage II lung adenocarcinoma.

The DNA of the CDR3 is TGTGCCAGCAGTTACGCGGCCAAGTATGAGCAGTACTTC. Residues: CASSYAAKYEQYF. V gene TRBV6-6 combines with J gene TRBJ2-7; D gene unclear. Germline loops: CDR1 MNHNY, CDR2 SVGAGI (reference sequence). V dropped 2 bases and J dropped 7 bases, with 12 bases sitting between them. CDR3 length: 13 amino acids.

The J gene is TRBJ2-7, the V gene TRBV19; unclear D gene. CDR3 length equals 14 residues. The V end lost 3 bases, the J end lost 3 bases, and 12 bases lay between the germline ends. Germline CDR1 and CDR2: LNHDA and SQIVND (reference sequence). The CDR3 nucleotides read TGTGCCAGTAGTATCGGACGAGGAATCTACGAGCAGTACTTC. Protein: CASSIGRGIYEQYF.

The chain joins TRBV7-7 to TRBJ2-3; weak D call: TRBD1 (7 bases). The CDR3 length is 13 residues. Per germline, CDR1 SSHAT and CDR2 FNYEAQ (reference sequence). The V gene lost 4 bases and the J gene lost 5 bases, with 10 bases spanning the gap. The CDR3 DNA sequence: TGTGCCAGCAGCTCGCAGGGGGGAGATACGCAGTATTTT. Protein sequence: CASSSQGGDTQYF.

The genes are TRBV5-4 and TRBJ2-5; TRBD2 matches at 9 bases. CDR3 length: 13 residues. V lost 5 bases to trimming and J lost 7 bases; unmatched junction nucleotides: 6. Germline CDR1 SGHNT, CDR2 YYREEE (reference sequence). DNA for the CDR3: TGTGCCAGCAGTCTTAGCGGGAGTGGGACCCAGTACTTC. It translates to CASSLSGSGTQYF.

The J gene is TRBJ1-4, the V gene TRBV5-1; 8 bases are a match to TRBD1. Germline V gene lookup returns CDR1 SGHRS and CDR2 YFSETQ. The CDR3 covers 16 residues. Trimming removed 0 bases from V and 14 bases from J; junction bases left unmatched: 15. The CDR3 sequence is CASSLDGQGSRNELFF. CDR3 bases: TGCGCCAGCAGCTTGGATGGACAGGGCTCCAGAAATGAGCTGTTTTTT.

There are a few counts of this clone. The chain links TRBV29-1 to TRBJ2-7; TRBD1 or TRBD2 may be the D gene (6 bases each). Germline V gene lookup returns CDR1 SQVTM and CDR2 ANQGSEA. Trimming pared 8 bases from V and 4 bases from J, leaving 21 bases between. The CDR3 length is 14 residues. DNA for the CDR3: TGCAGCATTAGGGGATCGGGGGCGAGGTACGAGCAGTACTTC. Encoded protein: CSIRGSGARYEQYF.

The table lists this clone with a few counts. One junction end does not reproduce the germline sequence, and a read error may be involved. The J gene is TRBJ2-5, the V gene TRBV5-1, with 10 bases matching TRBD1. The CDR3 totals 14 residues. CDR1 is SGHRS, CDR2 YFSETQ, per germline. CDR3 bases: TGCGCCAGCAGTTTGGACAGGGGGCAAGAGACCCAGTACTTC. This sequence encodes CASSLDRGQETQYF.

The chain joins TRBV6-5 to TRBJ2-2, with 7 nucleotides matching TRBD2. V gave up 5 bases and J gave up 7 bases; unmatched junction bases: 10. The CDR3 sequence is 15 residues long. Germline V gives CDR1 MNHEY, CDR2 SVGAGI. This CDR3 reads CASSAAGLGIGELFF. Written as DNA, the CDR3 is TGTGCCAGCAGTGCCGCTGGACTAGGGATCGGGGAGCTGTTTTTT.

This clone has just a few counts. The chain is built from TRBV6-6 and TRBJ2-5; D remains ambiguous. The germline CDR1 and CDR2 sequences are MNHNY and SVGAGI (reference sequence). V was shortened by 4 bases and J by 5 bases, with 14 bases between the two germline ends. CDR3 size: 14 residues. CDR3 DNA sequence: TGTGCCAGCAGTTTTTATTTGGGCGCGGAGACCCAGTACTTC. Protein: CASSFYLGAETQYF.

This clone was detected only a few times. V usage is TRBV30 and J usage is TRBJ1-1; D gene unclear. V shed 4 bases and J shed 6 bases, with 18 bases lying between them. The CDR3 is 14 residues long. Germline lookup yields CDR1 GTSNPN and CDR2 SVGIG (reference sequence). In nucleotides, the CDR3 is TGTGCCTGGAATTCGGGATCCACGGTAGCTGAAGCTTTCTTT. Translating gives CAWNSGSTVAEAFF.

The J gene is TRBJ2-1, the V gene TRBV30; no clear D. CDR1 GTSNPN and CDR2 SVGIG come from the germline V gene (reference sequence). V lost 0 bases and J 7 bases, leaving 7 bases between the germline ends. The CDR3 consists of 12 residues. Here the CDR3 reads CAWSVRSNEQFF. The DNA of the CDR3 is TGTGCCTGGAGTGTACGGAGTAATGAGCAGTTCTTC.

This clone was seen a few times. The V call is TRBV2, the J call TRBJ1-4; weak D call: TRBD1 (5 bases). There are 14 residues in the CDR3. Between the trimmed V and J ends, which lost 6 bases and 11 bases, there was a span of 19 bases. Germline assignment: CDR1 SNHLY and CDR2 FYNNEI. The CDR3 bases are TGTGCCAGCAGCGCTGGACAAGGCCCCCGGAAACTGTTTTTT. This codes for CASSAGQGPRKLFF.

The J gene is TRBJ2-7, the V gene TRBV7-2, with 11 bases matching TRBD1. The CDR3 has 15 residues. Trimming at V came to 3 bases and at J to 1 base, leaving 2 bases not matched to a gene. CDR1 is SGHTA and CDR2 is FQGNSA in the germline V gene. The CDR3 reads CASSFGTGGSYEQYF. CDR3 in DNA: TGTGCCAGCAGCTTCGGGACAGGGGGTTCCTACGAGCAGTACTTC.

This chain connects TRBV18 to TRBJ1-1; maybe TRBD1 (6 bases). V lost 1 base and J lost 1, with 7 bases in between. The CDR3 is made up of 14 amino acids. Per germline, CDR1 KGHSH and CDR2 LQKENI. DNA for the CDR3: TGTGCCAGCTCACCACAGGGGGGGAACACTGAAGCTTTCTTT. Translation: CASSPQGGNTEAFF.

This chain joins TRBV5-6 and TRBJ1-6; D ambiguous. CDR3 length: 12 residues. Germline CDR1 SGHDT, CDR2 YYEEEE. Trimming cost V 6 bases and J 9 bases, with 10 bases left between them. DNA of the CDR3: TGTGCCAGCACTGCGGGAGTTTCACCCCTCCACTTT. It codes for CASTAGVSPLHF.

The rearrangement links TRBV7-3 to TRBJ2-7; D gene unclear. The germline V gene encodes CDR1 SGHTA and CDR2 FQGTGA. V was shortened by 2 bases and J by 2 bases, with 13 bases between the two germline ends. The CDR3 consists of 15 residues. Written as DNA, the CDR3 is TGTGCCAGCAGCTTACACCTCGGTCCTCCCTACGAGCAGTACTTC. Protein sequence: CASSLHLGPPYEQYF.

The chain carries TRBV28 and TRBJ1-5, with 8 bases matching TRBD1. In germline, CDR1 is MDHEN, CDR2 SYDVKM. The CDR3 is made up of 15 amino acids. The ends lost 5 bases at V and 7 bases at J; junction bases unmatched: 10. The DNA of the CDR3 is TGTGCCAGCAGTCCCCATACAGGGGGACAGCAGCCCCAGCATTTT. Its translation: CASSPHTGGQQPQHF. Looking up the rest from reference TRBV28 and TRBJ1-5 gives the full variable domain: DVKVTQSSRYLVKRTGEKVFLECVQDMDHENMFWYRQDPGLGLRLIYFSYDVKMKEKGDIPEGYSVSREKKERFSLILESASTNQTSMYLCASSPHTGGQQPQHFGDGTRLSIL.

The V and J genes are TRBV5-1 and TRBJ2-3; the match to TRBD2 covers 7 bases. This CDR3 contains 15 residues. The junction had 6 bases not matched to a gene; V was cut back by 3 bases and J by 2 bases. Germline V gene sequence: CDR1 SGHRS, CDR2 YFSETQ. The CDR3 reads CASSSGTIPTDTQYF. In DNA, the CDR3 is TGCGCCAGCAGCTCCGGGACTATCCCCACAGATACGCAGTATTTT.

The chain joins TRBV11-2 to TRBJ2-7; 13 positions agree with TRBD2. V shed 3 bases, J shed 0 bases, and the junction held 5 bases outside the gene matches. This CDR3 region has 17 residues. Germline values: CDR1 SGHAT, CDR2 FQNNGV. The DNA for the CDR3 is TGTGCCAGCAGCTTTAAGGGACTAGCGGGGCCCTCCTACGAGCAGTACTTC. Encoded protein: CASSFKGLAGPSYEQYF.

J is TRBJ2-1 and V is TRBV5-1; D unclear. This CDR3 comprises 14 residues. CDR1 is SGHRS and CDR2 is YFSETQ in the germline V gene. V was clipped by 3 bases and J by 10 bases, with 17 bases between them. This CDR3 is CASSSDSSNMEQFF. DNA of the CDR3: TGCGCCAGCAGCTCCGATAGTAGCAACATGGAGCAGTTCTTC.

The chain uses TRBV5-1 and TRBJ1-2; D is unresolved. Trimming left V 0 bases short and J 2 bases short, with 8 bases between. Germline CDR1 SGHRS, CDR2 YFSETQ. The CDR3 has 14 amino acids. CDR3 bases: TGCGCCAGCAGCTTGGGACATTTGAACTATGGCTACACCTTC. Translated, it gives CASSLGHLNYGYTF.

This chain's CDR3 is CASSLQGPYEKLFF. For the CDR3, the DNA is TGTGCCAGCAGCTTACAGGGGCCATATGAAAAACTGTTTTTT. The chain employs TRBV5-6 and TRBJ1-4; TRBD1 matches at 7 bases. Per germline, CDR1 SGHDT and CDR2 YYEEEE. V shed 2 bases and J 6 bases; nucleotides not matched to a gene: 4. CDR3 length: 14 amino acids.

The chain has TRBV28 and TRBJ1-1; D remains ambiguous. V was pared by 4 bases and J by 0 bases, with 12 bases between. The CDR3 spans 15 residues. Germline loops: CDR1 MDHEN, CDR2 SYDVKM. In DNA, the CDR3 is TGTGCCAGCAGTTCCCCCACTGTCATGAACACTGAAGCTTTCTTT. Protein: CASSSPTVMNTEAFF. Looking up the rest from reference TRBV28 and TRBJ1-1 gives the full variable domain: DVKVTQSSRYLVKRTGEKVFLECVQDMDHENMFWYRQDPGLGLRLIYFSYDVKMKEKGDIPEGYSVSREKKERFSLILESASTNQTSMYLCASSSPTVMNTEAFFGQGTRLTVV.

This chain links TRBV5-1 with TRBJ2-3; D ambiguous. This CDR3 has 14 residues. In germline, CDR1 is SGHRS, CDR2 YFSETQ. With 5 bases removed from V and 4 bases from J, the gap between germline ends came to 14 bases. In DNA form, the CDR3 reads TGCGCCAGCAGTTCCAAAGGGCCCTCAGATACGCAGTATTTT. It is translated as CASSSKGPSDTQYF.

The chain carries TRBV7-2 and TRBJ2-3; 12 nucleotides match TRBD2. CDR1 and CDR2 (germline): SGHTA, FQGNSA. This CDR3 region has 16 residues. The V gene end was trimmed by 5 bases and the J gene end by 6 bases; junction bases not matched to a gene: 9. In DNA form, the CDR3 reads TGTGCCAGCAGCCCCCGACTAGCGGGAGTAGGGGATACGCAGTATTTT. It is translated as CASSPRLAGVGDTQYF.

The chain carries TRBV6-6 and TRBJ1-1; no clear D. The V end was cut by 4 bases, the J end by 0 bases, with 15 bases between. The CDR3 contains 16 residues. Germline-derived CDR1 and CDR2 are MNHNY and SVGAGI (reference sequence). The CDR3 protein is CASSFSPAEMNTEAFF. The CDR3 DNA follows: TGTGCCAGCAGTTTTAGCCCAGCGGAAATGAACACTGAAGCTTTCTTT.

This chain connects TRBV12-2 to TRBJ2-1; TRBD1 is taken as the D call from the table, unchecked against the DNA. TRBV12-2 is designated a pseudogene. The CDR3 length is 13 residues. The CDR3 coding sequence is TGTGCAAGTCGCGGGACAGGTACTCTTGAGCAGTTCTTC. Encoded protein: CASRGTGTLEQFF.

The rearrangement joins TRBV30 to TRBJ1-4, with D possibly TRBD1 on 5 matching bases. This CDR3 is 13 amino acids long. Germline assignment: CDR1 GTSNPN and CDR2 SVGIG (reference sequence). V was cut by 3 bases and J by 7 bases, with 12 bases left in between. DNA for the CDR3: TGTGCCTGGAGCGCAGGGTCAAGTGAAAAACTGTTTTTT. Its protein product is CAWSAGSSEKLFF.